This paragraph covers one T cell receptor beta chain sequence. As yet, its antigen is unknown. The CDR3 has 15 amino acids. Per the germline V gene, CDR1 is MNHNS and CDR2 is SASEGT. V was shortened by 5 bases and J by 2 bases, with 15 bases between the two germline ends. Vbeta (60) and Jbeta (13) primers were used in the PCR. TCRdb's copy holds only in-frame clones and misses some; the assay was immunoSEQ multiplex PCR. The data hold some 150,000 clones, with approximately 80% observed a single time. The data stem from a study of cytomegalovirus exposure and HLA in healthy donors. Study information: In an earlier analysis, some 110 million unique TCR beta sequences were found from about 180 million T cells.

Study-wide results and limits: A later analysis found TCR association rates differed by HLA locus, highest for DRB1 and lowest for HLA-C. A later analysis reportedly found that, within productive TCRs, an Asian-associated ancestry cluster had fewer N-insertions than the mean observed across the roughly 730 donors.

V is TRBV6-1 and J is TRBJ2-5; TRBD1 is a possible D gene (5 bases). The specimen was PBMCs. This TCR was sampled from a man between 25 and 39 years old in good health and CMV-seropositive. The CDR3 sequence is CASSLPRTFQETQYF. The CDR3 nucleotides read TGTGCCAGCAGTTTACCCAGGACATTTCAAGAGACCCAGTACTTC.